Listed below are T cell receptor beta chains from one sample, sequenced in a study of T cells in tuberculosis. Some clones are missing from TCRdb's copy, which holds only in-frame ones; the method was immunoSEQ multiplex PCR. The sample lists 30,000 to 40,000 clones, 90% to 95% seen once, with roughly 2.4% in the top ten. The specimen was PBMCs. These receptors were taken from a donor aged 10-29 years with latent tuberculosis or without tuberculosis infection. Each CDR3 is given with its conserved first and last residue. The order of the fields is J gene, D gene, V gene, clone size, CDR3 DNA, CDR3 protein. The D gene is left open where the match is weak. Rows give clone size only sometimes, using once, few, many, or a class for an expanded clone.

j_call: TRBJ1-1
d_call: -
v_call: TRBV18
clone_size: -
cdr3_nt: TGTGCCAGCTCACCAACAGAGAACACTGAAGCTTTCTTT
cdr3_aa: CASSPTENTEAFF

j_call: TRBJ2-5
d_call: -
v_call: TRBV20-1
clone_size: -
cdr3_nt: TGCAGTGCTAGTCGGTCAGAGACCCAGTACTTC
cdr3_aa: CSASRSETQYF

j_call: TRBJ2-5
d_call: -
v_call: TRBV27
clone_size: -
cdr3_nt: TGTGCCAGCAGTAGACTAGGGGCGGGACAAGAGACCCAGTACTTC
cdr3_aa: CASSRLGAGQETQYF

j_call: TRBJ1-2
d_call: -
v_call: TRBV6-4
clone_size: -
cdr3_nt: TGTGCCAGCAGCGTCTCCGGGGGCTACACCTTC
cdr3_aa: CASSVSGGYTF

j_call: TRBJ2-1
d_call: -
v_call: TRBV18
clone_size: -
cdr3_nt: TGTGCCAGCTCATTCGACAGCTACAATGAGCAGTTCTTC
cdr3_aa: CASSFDSYNEQFF

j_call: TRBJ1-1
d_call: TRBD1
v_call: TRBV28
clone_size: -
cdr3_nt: TGTGCCAGCACCTCCCCCGGGACAGGGGGTTATCGCGTTGAAGCTTTCTTT
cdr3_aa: CASTSPGTGGYRVEAFF

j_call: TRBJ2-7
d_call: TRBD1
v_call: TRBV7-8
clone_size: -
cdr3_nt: TGTGCCAGCAGCGGAACAGGGGGCGAGCAGTACTTC
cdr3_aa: CASSGTGGEQYF

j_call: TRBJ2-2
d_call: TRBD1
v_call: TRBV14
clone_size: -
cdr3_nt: TGTGCCAGCAGCCAAGCTAGGACTACGGGACAGGACACCGGGGAGCTGTTTTTT
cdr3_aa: CASSQARTTGQDTGELFF

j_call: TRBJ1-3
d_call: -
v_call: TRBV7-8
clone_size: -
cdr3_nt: TGTGCCAGCAGCAGAGGACAGCCCCTAGGTGGGGACACCATATATTTT
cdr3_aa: CASSRGQPLGGDTIYF

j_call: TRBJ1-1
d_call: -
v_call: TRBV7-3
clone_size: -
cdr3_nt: TGTGCCAGCAGCCCTTTGGCGGGGGGCAACACTGAAGCTTTCTTT
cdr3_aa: CASSPLAGGNTEAFF

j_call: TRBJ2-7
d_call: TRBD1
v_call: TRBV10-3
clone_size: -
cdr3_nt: TGTGCCATCAGCCTATTACAGGGGGCTCTTAGGGAGCAGTACTTC
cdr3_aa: CAISLLQGALREQYF

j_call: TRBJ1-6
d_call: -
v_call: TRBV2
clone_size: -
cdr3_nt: TGTGCCAGCAGTGAAGACAGGACATTTAATTCACCCCTCCACTTT
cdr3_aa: CASSEDRTFNSPLHF

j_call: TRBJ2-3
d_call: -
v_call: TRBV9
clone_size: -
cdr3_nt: TGTGCCAGCAGCTCCGGAGATACGCAGTATTTT
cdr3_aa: CASSSGDTQYF

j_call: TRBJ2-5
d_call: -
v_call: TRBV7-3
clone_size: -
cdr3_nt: TGTGCCAGCAGCTTAGGGGCGGAAGAGACCCAGTACTTC
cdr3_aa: CASSLGAEETQYF

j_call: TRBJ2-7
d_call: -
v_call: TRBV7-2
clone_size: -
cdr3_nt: TGTGCCAGCAGCTTCGGGACACGGTCGGACGAGCAGTACTTC
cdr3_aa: CASSFGTRSDEQYF

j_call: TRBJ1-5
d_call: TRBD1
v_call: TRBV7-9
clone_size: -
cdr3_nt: TGTGCCAGCAGCTCGGCGACAGGGGGCGGAACGGGTAGCAATCAGCCCCAGCATTTT
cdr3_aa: CASSSATGGGTGSNQPQHF

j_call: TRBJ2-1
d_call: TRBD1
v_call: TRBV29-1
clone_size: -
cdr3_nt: TGCAGCGTAACAGGGGCGGCAGGGGAGCAGTTCTTC
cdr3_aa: CSVTGAAGEQFF

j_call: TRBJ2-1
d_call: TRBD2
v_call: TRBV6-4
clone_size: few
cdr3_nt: TGTGCCAGCAGTGAAGCGGGGGGGCCCAATGAGCAGTTCTTC
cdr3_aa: CASSEAGGPNEQFF

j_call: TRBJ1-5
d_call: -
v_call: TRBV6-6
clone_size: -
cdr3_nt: TGTGCCAGCAGTTATAGGGGGAAGGGCAATCAGCCCCAGCATTTT
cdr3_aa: CASSYRGKGNQPQHF

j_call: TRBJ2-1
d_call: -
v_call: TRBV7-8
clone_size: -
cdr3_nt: TGTGCCAGCAGCCTATCCCGGGGCGGGGCTTACTACAATGAGCAGTTCTTC
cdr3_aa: CASSLSRGGAYYNEQFF

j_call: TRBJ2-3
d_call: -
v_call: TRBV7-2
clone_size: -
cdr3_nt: TGTGCCAGCAGCTCCGACTGGGGGCCAGATACGCAGTATTTT
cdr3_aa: CASSSDWGPDTQYF

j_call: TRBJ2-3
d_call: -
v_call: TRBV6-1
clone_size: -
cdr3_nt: TGTGCCAGCAGTCACCAGGGAGATACGCAGTATTTT
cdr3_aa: CASSHQGDTQYF